This TCR beta chain was sequenced in a study of vaccination and CD4 T cells after COVID-19. At the level of the study: About ten convalescent cases were mild and one was severe, and all had been SARS-CoV-2 positive by nasal swab PCR. Spike peptides, overlapping and drawn from SARS-CoV-2, HCoV-NL63, HCoV-OC43 and HCoV-229E, were used to stimulate cells.

Oncomine TCR Beta short-read sequencing was applied to DNA from cultured CD4+ T cells. From the PCR reads, TCRdb called clonotypes with MiXCR, one entry per CDR3 protein. The profile shows about 20,000 distinct CDR3 sequences, 70% of them singletons. With regard to this clonotype: Its target is not known.

Sample treatment: 10-day PBMC culture with coronavirus spike peptide pools or control peptides (ViraFEST assay). In the ViraFEST assay, peptide-pool expansion preceded TCR sequencing of expanded clonotypes. Sequenced: CD4+ T cells from blood, cultured in vitro. This TCR was sampled from a human donor who had recovered from COVID-19.

CDR3 sequence reads: CSARDFEGLAVSYEQYF. Here the CDR3 DNA reads TGCAGTGCTAGAGATTTTGAGGGACTAGCGGTTTCCTACGAGCAGTACTTC. The gene calls are TRBV20-1 and TRBJ2-7, with 11 bases aligning to TRBD2. The germline gives CDR1 DFQATT, CDR2 SNEGSKA (reference sequence). After removal of 0 bases from V and 1 base from J, the junction contained 8 bases not matched to a gene. The CDR3 is 17 residues long.